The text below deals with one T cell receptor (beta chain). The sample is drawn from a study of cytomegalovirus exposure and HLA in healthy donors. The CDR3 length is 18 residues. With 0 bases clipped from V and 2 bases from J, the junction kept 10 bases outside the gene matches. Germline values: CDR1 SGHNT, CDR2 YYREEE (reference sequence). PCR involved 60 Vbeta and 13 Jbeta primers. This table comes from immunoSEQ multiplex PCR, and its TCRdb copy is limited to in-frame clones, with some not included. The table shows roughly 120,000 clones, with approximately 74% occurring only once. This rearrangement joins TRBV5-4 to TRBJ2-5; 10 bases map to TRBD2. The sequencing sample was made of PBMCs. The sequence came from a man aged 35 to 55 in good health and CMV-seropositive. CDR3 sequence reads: CASSLGVTSGRVQETQYF. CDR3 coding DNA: TGTGCCAGCAGCTTGGGTGTGACTAGCGGGCGAGTTCAAGAGACCCAGTACTTC.